The T cell receptor beta chain under discussion was sequenced for a study of blood T cell repertoires in COVID-19. The overall study: Acute-phase and convalescent COVID-19 samples originated in the United States, Italy and Spain. In each case, the material was cDNA or gDNA derived from T cells, B-cell-depleted T cells, or PBMCs.

Original processing notes: Amplification from reference gene primers served as the basis for estimated nucleated cell counts. Sequencing used immunoSEQ multiplex PCR; TCRdb keeps in-frame clones, though not all of them. V, J and clone size are those of that table, while D and trimming were read from the DNA. Among about 120,000 clones listed, roughly four fifths were seen once. V lost 6 bases, J lost 0 bases, and 9 bases stayed unmatched. From germline, CDR1 is MNHEY and CDR2 SMNVEV (reference sequence). The CDR3 is made up of 16 amino acids. Sequencing was performed on peripheral blood. The rearrangement uses TRBV27 and TRBJ2-7; TRBD2 agrees at 9 bases. The sequence was collected from a human donor in a cohort sampled during active COVID-19. The chain's CDR3 is CASRFSGSQYSYEQYF. The CDR3, as DNA: TGTGCCAGCAGATTTAGCGGGAGCCAATACTCCTACGAGCAGTACTTC.